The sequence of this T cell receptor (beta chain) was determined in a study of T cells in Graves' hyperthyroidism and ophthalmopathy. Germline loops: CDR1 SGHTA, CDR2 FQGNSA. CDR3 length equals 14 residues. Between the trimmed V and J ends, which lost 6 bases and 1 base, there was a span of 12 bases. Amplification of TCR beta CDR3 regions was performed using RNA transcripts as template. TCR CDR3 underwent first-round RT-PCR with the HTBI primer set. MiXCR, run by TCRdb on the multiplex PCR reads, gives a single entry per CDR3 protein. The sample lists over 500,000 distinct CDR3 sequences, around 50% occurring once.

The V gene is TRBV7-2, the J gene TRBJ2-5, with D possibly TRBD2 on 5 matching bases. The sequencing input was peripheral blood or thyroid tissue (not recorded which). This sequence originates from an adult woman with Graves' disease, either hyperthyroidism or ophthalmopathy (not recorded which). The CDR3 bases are TGTGCCAGCAGTAGCCGGCGGGCCCAAGAGACCCAGTACTTC. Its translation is CASSSRRAQETQYF. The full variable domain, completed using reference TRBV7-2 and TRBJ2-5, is GAGVSQSPSNKVTEKGKDVELRCDPISGHTALYWYRQSLGQGLEFLIYFQGNSAPDKSGLPSDRFSAERTGGSVSTLTIQRTQQEDSAVYLCASSSRRAQETQYFGPGTRLLVL.